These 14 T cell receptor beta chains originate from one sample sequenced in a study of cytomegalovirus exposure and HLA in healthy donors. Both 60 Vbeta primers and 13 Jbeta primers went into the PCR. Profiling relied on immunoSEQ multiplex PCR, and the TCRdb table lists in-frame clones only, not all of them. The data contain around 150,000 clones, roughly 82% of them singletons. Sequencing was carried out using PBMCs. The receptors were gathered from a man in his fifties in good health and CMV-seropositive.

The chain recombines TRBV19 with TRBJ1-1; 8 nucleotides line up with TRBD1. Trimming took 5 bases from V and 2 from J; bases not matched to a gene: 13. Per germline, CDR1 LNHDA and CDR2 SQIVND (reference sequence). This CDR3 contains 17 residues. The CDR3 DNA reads TGTGCCAGTAGTGTATTATTGCGGACAGGGCGAAACACTGAAGCTTTCTTT. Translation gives CASSVLLRTGRNTEAFF.

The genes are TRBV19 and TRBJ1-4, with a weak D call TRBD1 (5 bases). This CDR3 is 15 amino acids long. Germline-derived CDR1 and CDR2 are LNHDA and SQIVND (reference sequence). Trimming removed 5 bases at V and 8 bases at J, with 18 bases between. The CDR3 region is CASSPRQNGEEKLFF. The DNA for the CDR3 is TGTGCCAGTAGTCCGCGACAGAACGGAGAAGAAAAACTGTTTTTT.

This CDR3 reads CASSLLRDIPYEQYF. The CDR3 DNA is TGTGCCAGCAGTTTATTGAGGGACATCCCCTACGAGCAGTACTTC. The gene calls are TRBV28 and TRBJ2-7, with D possibly matching TRBD1 (6 bases). The ends were cut back, 1 base at V and 2 bases at J, with 12 bases in the middle. CDR3 length: 15 amino acids. Germline values: CDR1 MDHEN, CDR2 SYDVKM. Variable domain in full (rest from reference TRBV28 and TRBJ2-7): DVKVTQSSRYLVKRTGEKVFLECVQDMDHENMFWYRQDPGLGLRLIYFSYDVKMKEKGDIPEGYSVSREKKERFSLILESASTNQTSMYLCASSLLRDIPYEQYFGPGTRLTVT.

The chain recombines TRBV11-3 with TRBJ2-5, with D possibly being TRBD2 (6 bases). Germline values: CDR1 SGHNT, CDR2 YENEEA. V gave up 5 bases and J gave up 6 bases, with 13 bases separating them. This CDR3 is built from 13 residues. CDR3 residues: CASSPGGGKTQYF. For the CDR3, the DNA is TGTGCCAGCAGCCCCGGGGGAGGAAAGACCCAGTACTTC.

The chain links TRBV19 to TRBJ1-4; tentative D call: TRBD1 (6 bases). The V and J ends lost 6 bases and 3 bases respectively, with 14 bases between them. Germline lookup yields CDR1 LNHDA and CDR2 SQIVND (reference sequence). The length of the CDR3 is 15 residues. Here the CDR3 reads CASRNTGSANEKLFF. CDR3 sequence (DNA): TGTGCCAGTAGAAACACAGGGAGCGCTAATGAAAAACTGTTTTTT.

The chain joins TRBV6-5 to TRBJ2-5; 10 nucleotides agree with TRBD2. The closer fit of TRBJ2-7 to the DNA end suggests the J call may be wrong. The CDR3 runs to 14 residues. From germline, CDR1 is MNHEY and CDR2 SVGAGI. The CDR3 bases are TGTGCCAGCAGTCCACTAGCGGGGAAATACGAGCAGTACTTC. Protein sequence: CASSPLAGKYEQYF.

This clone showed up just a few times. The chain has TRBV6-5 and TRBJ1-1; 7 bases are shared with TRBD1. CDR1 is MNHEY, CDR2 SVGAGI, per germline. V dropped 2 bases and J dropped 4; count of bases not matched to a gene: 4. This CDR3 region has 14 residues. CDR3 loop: CASSYDRDATEAFF. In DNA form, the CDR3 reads TGTGCCAGCAGTTACGACAGGGACGCCACTGAAGCTTTCTTT.

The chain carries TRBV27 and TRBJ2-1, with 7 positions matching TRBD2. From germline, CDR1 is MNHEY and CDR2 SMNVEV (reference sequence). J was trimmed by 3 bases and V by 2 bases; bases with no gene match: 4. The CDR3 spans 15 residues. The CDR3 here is CASSLRPSGYNEQFF. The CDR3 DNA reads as TGTGCCAGCAGTTTAAGGCCTAGCGGCTACAATGAGCAGTTCTTC.

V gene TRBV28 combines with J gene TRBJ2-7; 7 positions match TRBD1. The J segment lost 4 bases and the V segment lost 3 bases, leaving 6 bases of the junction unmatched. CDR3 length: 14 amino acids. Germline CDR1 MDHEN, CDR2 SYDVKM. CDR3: CASSFSEGAYEQYF. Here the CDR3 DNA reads TGTGCCAGCAGTTTCAGTGAGGGGGCATACGAGCAGTACTTC. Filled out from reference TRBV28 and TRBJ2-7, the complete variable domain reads DVKVTQSSRYLVKRTGEKVFLECVQDMDHENMFWYRQDPGLGLRLIYFSYDVKMKEKGDIPEGYSVSREKKERFSLILESASTNQTSMYLCASSFSEGAYEQYFGPGTRLTVT.

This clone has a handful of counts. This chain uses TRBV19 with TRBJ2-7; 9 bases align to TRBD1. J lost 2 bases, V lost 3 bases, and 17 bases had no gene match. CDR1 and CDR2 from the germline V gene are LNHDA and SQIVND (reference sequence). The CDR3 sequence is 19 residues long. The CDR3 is CASSMAPFTGTGSTYEQYF. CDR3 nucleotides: TGTGCCAGTAGTATGGCCCCGTTCACCGGGACAGGGTCCACCTACGAGCAGTACTTC.

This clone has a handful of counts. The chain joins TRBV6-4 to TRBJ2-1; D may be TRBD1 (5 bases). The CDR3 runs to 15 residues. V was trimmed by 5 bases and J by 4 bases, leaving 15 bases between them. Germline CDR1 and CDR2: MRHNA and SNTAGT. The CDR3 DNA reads TGTGCCAGCAGTTCCAGGGTATTGGGATACAATGAGCAGTTCTTC. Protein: CASSSRVLGYNEQFF.

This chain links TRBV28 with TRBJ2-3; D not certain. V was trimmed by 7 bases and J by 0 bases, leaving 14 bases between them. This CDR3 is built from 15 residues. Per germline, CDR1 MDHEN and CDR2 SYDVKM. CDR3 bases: TGTGCCAGCAATCCCCCCGCGGCTAGCACAGATACGCAGTATTTT. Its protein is CASNPPAASTDTQYF.

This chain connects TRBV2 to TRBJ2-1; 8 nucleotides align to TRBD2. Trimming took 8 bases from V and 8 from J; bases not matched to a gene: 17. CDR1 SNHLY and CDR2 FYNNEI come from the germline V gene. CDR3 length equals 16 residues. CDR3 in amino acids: CASGPGLASLGDEQFF. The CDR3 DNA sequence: TGTGCCAGCGGGCCCGGACTAGCTTCTTTAGGGGATGAGCAGTTCTTC.

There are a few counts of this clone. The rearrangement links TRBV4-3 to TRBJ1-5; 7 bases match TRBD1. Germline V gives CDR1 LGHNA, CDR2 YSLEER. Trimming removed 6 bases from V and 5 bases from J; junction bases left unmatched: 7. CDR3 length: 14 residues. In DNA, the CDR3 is TGCGCCAGCAGTACAATTAGGGGGCATCAGCCCCAGCATTTT. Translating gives CASSTIRGHQPQHF.